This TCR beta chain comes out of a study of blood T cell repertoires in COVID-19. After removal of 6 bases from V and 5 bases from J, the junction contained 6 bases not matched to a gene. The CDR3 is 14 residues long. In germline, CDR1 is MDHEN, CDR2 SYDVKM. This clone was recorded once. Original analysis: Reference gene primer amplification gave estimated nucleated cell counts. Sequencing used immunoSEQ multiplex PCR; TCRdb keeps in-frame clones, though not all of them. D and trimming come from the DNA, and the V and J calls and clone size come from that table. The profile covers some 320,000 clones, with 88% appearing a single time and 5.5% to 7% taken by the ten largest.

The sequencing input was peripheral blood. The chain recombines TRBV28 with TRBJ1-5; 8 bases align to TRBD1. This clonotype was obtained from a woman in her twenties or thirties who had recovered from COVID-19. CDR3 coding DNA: TGTGCCAGCAGCCGGACAGGGTCTCATCAGCCCCAGCATTTT. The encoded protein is CASSRTGSHQPQHF.